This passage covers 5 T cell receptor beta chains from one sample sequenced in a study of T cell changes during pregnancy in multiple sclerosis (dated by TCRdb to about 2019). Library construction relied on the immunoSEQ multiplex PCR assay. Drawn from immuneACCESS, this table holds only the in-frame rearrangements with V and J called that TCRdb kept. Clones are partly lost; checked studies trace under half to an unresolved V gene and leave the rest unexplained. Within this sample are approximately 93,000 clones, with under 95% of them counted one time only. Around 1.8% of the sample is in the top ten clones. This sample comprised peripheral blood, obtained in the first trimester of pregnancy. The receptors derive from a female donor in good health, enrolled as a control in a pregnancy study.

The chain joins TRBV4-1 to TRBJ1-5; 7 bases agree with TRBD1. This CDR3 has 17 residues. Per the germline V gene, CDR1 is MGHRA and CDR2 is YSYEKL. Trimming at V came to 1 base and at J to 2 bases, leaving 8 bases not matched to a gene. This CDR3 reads CASSQGLRQGGNQPQHF. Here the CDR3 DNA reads TGCGCCAGCAGCCAAGGTTTGCGGCAGGGGGGCAATCAGCCCCAGCATTTT.

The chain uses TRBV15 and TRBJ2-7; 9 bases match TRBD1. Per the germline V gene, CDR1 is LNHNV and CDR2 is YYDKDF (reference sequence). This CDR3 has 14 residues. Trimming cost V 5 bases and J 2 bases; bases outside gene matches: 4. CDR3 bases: TGTGCCACCAGCCCGGACAGGGGCACCTACGAGCAGTACTTC. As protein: CATSPDRGTYEQYF. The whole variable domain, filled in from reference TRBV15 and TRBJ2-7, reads DAMVIQNPRYQVTQFGKPVTLSCSQTLNHNVMYWYQQKSSQAPKLLFHYYDKDFNNEADTPDNFQSRRPNTSFCFLDIRSPGLGDTAMYLCATSPDRGTYEQYFGPGTRLTVT.

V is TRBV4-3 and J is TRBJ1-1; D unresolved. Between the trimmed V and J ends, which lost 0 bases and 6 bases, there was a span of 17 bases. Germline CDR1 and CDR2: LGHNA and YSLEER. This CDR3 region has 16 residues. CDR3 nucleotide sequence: TGCGCCAGCAGCCAAGAATTCGGTTACAGAGGGCCTGAAGCTTTCTTT. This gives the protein CASSQEFGYRGPEAFF.

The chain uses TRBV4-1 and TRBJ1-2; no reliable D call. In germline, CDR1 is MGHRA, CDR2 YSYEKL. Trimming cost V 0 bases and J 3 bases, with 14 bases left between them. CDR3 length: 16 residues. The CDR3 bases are TGCGCCAGCAGCCAAGATCTGGCACAACCCCACTATGGCTACACCTTC. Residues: CASSQDLAQPHYGYTF.

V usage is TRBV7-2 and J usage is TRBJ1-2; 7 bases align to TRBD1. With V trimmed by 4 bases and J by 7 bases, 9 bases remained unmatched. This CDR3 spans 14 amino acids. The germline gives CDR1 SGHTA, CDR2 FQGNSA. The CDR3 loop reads CASSSGDSYSGYTF. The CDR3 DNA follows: TGTGCCAGCAGCTCAGGGGACAGTTACTCTGGCTACACCTTC.